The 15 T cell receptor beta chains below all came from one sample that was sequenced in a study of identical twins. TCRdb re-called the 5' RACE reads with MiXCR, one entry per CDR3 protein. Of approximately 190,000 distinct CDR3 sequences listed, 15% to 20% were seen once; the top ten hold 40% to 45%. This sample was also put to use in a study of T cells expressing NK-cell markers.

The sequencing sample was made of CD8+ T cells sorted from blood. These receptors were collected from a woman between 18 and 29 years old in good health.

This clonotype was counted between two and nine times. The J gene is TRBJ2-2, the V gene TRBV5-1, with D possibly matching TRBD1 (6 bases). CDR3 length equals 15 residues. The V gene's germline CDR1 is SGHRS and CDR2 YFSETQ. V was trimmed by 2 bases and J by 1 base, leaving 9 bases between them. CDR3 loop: CASSLGTKNTGELFF. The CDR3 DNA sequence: TGCGCCAGCAGCTTAGGGACAAAGAACACCGGGGAGCTGTTTTTT.

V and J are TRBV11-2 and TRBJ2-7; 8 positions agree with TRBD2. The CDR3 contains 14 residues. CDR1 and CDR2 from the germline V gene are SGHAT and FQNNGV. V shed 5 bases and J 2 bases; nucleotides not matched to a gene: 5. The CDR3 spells CASSVVGGAYEQYF. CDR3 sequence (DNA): TGTGCCAGCAGCGTCGTCGGGGGGGCCTACGAGCAGTACTTC. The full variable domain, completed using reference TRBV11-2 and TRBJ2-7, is EAGVAQSPRYKIIEKRQSVAFWCNPISGHATLYWYQQILGQGPKLLIQFQNNGVVDDSQLPKDRFSAERLKGVDSTLKIQPAKLEDSAVYLCASSVVGGAYEQYFGPGTRLTVT.

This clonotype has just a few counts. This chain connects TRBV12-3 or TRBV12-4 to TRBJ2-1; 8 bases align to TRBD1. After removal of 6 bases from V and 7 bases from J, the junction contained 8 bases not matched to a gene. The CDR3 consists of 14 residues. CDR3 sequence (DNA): TGTGCCAGCAGCCACCGGACAGGGAGTAATGAGCAGTTCTTC. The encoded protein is CASSHRTGSNEQFF.

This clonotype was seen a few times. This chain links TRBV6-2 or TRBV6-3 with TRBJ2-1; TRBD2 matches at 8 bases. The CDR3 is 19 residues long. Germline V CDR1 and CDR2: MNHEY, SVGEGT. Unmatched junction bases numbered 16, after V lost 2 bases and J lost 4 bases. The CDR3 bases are TGTGCCAGCAGTTACGGGGCTAGCGGGCCTTTGGTGAGATACAATGAGCAGTTCTTC. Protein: CASSYGASGPLVRYNEQFF.

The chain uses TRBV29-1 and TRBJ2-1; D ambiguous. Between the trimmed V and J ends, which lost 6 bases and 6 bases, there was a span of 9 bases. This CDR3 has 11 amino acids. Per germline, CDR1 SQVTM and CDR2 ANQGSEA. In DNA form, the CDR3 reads TGCAGCGTACCCCGGAGCAATGAGCAGTTCTTC. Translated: CSVPRSNEQFF.

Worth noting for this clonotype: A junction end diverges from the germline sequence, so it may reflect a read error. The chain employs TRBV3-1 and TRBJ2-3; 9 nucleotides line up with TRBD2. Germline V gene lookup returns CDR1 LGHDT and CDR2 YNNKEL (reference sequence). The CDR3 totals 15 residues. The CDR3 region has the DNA TGTGCCAGCAGCCCGACGACTAGCGGCACAGGTACGCAGTATTTT. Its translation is CASSPTTSGTGTQYF.

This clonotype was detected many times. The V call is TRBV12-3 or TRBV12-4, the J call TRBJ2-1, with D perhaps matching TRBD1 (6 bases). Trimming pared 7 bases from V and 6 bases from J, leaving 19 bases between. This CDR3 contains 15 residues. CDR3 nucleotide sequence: TGTGCCAGCACCGGAACAGGGATACTAACCAATGAGCAGTTCTTC. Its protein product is CASTGTGILTNEQFF.

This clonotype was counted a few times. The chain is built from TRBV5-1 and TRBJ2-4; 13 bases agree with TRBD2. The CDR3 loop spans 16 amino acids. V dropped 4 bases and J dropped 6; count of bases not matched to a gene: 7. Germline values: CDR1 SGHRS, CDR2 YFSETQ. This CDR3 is CASSLGLAGVLNIQYF. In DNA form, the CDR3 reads TGCGCCAGCAGCCTCGGACTAGCGGGGGTTCTAAACATTCAGTACTTC.

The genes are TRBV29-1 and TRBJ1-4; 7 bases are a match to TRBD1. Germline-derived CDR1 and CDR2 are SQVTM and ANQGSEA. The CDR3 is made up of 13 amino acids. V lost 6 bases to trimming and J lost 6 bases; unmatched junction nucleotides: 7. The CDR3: CSVAGGADEKLFF. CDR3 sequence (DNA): TGCAGCGTGGCAGGGGGGGCGGATGAAAAACTGTTTTTT.

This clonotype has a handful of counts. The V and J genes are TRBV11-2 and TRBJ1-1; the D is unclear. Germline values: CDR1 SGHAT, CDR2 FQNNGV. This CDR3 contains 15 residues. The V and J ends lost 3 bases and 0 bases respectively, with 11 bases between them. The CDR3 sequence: CASSFAPQMNTEAFF. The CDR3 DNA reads TGTGCCAGCAGCTTTGCCCCTCAAATGAACACTGAAGCTTTCTTT.

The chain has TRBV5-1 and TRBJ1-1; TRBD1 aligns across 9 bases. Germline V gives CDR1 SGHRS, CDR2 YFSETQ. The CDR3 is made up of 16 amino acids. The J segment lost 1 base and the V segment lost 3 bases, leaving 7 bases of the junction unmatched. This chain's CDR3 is CASSSPTGGTNTEAFF. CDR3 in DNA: TGCGCCAGCAGCTCCCCGACAGGGGGGACGAACACTGAAGCTTTCTTT.

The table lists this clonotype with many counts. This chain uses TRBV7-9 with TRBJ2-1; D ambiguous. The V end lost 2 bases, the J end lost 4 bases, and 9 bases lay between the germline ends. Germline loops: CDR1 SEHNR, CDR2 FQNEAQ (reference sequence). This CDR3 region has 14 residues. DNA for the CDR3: TGTGCCAGCAGCTTAAGAGAGGATTACAATGAGCAGTTCTTC. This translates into CASSLREDYNEQFF.

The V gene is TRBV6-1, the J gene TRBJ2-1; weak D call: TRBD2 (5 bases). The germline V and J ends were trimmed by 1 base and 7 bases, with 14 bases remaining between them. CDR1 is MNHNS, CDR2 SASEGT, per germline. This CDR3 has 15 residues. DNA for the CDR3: TGTGCCAGCAGTGAAGAGGTAGCGCGGCCTAATGAGCAGTTCTTC. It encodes CASSEEVARPNEQFF.

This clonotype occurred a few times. The CDR3 sequence: CASTGSEAFF. The CDR3 coding sequence is TGTGCCAGCACCGGGTCTGAAGCTTTCTTT. The J gene is TRBJ1-1, the V gene TRBV12-3 or TRBV12-4; D is unclear. This CDR3 is 10 amino acids long. V dropped 7 bases and J dropped 6 bases, with 6 bases sitting between them.

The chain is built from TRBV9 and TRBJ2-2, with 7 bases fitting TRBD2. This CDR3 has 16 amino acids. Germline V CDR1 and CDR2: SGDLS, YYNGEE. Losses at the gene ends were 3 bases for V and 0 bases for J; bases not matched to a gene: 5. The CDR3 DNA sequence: TGTGCCAGCAGCGCCGGGGGGACTCCGAACACCGGGGAGCTGTTTTTT. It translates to CASSAGGTPNTGELFF.